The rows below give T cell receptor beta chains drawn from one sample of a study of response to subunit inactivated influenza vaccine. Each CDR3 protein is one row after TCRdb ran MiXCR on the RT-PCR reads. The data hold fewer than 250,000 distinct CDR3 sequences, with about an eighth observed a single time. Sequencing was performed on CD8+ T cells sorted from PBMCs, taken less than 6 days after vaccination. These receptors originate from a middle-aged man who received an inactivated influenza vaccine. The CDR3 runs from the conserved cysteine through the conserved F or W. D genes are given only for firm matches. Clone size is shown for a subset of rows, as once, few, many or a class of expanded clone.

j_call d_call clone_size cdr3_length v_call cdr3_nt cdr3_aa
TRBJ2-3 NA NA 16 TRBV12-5 TGTGCTAGTGGTATGGGGGGGCCTTCCGCCACAGATACGCAGTATTTT CASGMGGPSATDTQYF
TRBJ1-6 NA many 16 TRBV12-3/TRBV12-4 TGTGCCAGCAGTTGGTCGGGGGCACCTGGGGGGTCACCCCTCCACTTT CASSWSGAPGGSPLHF
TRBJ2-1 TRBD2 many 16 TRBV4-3 TGCGCCAGCAGCCACCGAGGGCGGGGGGCATACAATGAGCAGTTCTTC CASSHRGRGAYNEQFF
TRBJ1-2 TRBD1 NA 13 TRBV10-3 TGTGCCATCACCTCGACAGGGGGAGATGGCTACACCTTC CAITSTGGDGYTF
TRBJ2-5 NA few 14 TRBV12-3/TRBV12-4 TGTGCCAGCAGTTTCGGCTTAAAGGGGGAGACCCAGTACTTC CASSFGLKGETQYF
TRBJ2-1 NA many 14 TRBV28 TGTGCCAGCAGTTTTCCCCGGGCCGGGAATGAGCAGTTCTTC CASSFPRAGNEQFF
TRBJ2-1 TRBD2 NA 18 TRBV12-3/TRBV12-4 TGTGCCAGCAGTTCCCCCCTGGATGGGCGGGAGGGCTTCTATGAGCAGTTCTTC CASSSPLDGREGFYEQFF
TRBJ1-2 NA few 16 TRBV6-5 TGTGCCAGCAGTTACGATAGACAGCGCGGGAAGGAAGGCTACACCTTC CASSYDRQRGKEGYTF
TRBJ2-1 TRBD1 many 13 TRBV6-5 TGTGCCAGCAGTTACTCTGGGACAGATGAGCAGTTCTTC CASSYSGTDEQFF
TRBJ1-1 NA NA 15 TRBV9 TGTGCCAGCAGCTCTCATTGGAGCCCGGGAACTGAAGCTTTCTTT CASSSHWSPGTEAFF
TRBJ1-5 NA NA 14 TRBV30 TGTGCCTGGAGGACAGGTGGAGGCAATCAGCCCCAGCATTTT CAWRTGGGNQPQHF
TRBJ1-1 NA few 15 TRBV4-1 TGCGCCAGCAGCCAGACGGGGGTGACGAACACTGAAGCTTTCTTT CASSQTGVTNTEAFF
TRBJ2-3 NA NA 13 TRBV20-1 TGCAGTGCTAGAGATCTTCGTGCAGATACGCAGTATTTT CSARDLRADTQYF
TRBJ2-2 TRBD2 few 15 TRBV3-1 TGTGCCAGCAGCCCTGTGGGGGGGGGCACCGGGGAGCTGTTTTTT CASSPVGGGTGELFF
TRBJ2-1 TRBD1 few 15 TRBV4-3 TGCGCCAGCAGCCTTTCGGACAGGGGAGACAATGAGCAGTTCTTC CASSLSDRGDNEQFF
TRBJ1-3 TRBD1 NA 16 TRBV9 TGTGCCAGCAGCGAAATAGGAGGGGGCGAAGGAAACACCATATATTTT CASSEIGGGEGNTIYF
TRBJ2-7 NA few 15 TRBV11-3 TGTGCCAGCAGCTTAAGGGACACCCCAACGTGGGAGCAGTACTTC CASSLRDTPTWEQYF
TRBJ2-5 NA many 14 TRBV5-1 TGCGCCAGCAGTGATCTGTTTGGTGTGGAGACCCAGTACTTC CASSDLFGVETQYF